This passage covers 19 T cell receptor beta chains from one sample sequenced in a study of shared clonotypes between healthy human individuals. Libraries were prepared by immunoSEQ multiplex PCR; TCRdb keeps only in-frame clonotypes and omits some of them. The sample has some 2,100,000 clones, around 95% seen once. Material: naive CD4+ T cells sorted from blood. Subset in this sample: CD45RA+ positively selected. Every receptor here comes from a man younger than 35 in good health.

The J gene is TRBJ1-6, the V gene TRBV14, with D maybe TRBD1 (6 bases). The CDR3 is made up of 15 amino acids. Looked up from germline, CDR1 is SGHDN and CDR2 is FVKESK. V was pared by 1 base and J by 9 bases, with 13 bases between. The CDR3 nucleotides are TGTGCCAGCAGCCAAGCAACAGGGTCCACTTCACCCCTCCACTTT. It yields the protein CASSQATGSTSPLHF.

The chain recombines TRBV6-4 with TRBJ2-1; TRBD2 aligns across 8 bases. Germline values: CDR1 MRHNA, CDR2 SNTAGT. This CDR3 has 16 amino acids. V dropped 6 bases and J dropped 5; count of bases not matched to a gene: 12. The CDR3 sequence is CASRNPGTRDNNEQFF. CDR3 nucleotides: TGTGCCAGCAGAAACCCCGGGACTAGGGACAACAATGAGCAGTTCTTC.

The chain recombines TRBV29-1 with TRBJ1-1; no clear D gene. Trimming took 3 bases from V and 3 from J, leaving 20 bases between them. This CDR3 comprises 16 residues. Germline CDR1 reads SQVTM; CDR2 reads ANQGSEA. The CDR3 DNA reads TGCAGCGTTGATGGGCCTTGGGGTATCGGGGACACTGAAGCTTTCTTT. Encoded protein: CSVDGPWGIGDTEAFF.

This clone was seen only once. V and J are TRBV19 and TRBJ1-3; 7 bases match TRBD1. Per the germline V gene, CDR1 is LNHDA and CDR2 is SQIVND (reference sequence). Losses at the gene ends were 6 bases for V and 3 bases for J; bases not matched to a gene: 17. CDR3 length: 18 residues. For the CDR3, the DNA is TGTGCCAGTAGCCTGATTTCCCTCAGACAGGGAAGTGGAAACACCATATATTTT. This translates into CASSLISLRQGSGNTIYF.

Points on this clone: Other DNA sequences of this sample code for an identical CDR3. The CDR3 here is CASSVGQGYGYTF. DNA for the CDR3: TGTGCCAGCAGTGTCGGACAGGGGTATGGCTACACCTTC. The J gene is TRBJ1-2, the V gene TRBV2; 9 nucleotides line up with TRBD1. V shed 4 bases and J 5 bases; nucleotides not matched to a gene: 2. The CDR3 sequence is 13 residues long. Germline V gene lookup returns CDR1 SNHLY and CDR2 FYNNEI.

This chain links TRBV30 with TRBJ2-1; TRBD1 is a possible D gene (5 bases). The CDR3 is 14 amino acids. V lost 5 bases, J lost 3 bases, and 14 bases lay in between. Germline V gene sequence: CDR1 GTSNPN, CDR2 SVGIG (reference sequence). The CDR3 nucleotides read TGTGCCTGGCATCGTGGGGCCTACTACAATGAGCAGTTCTTC. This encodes CAWHRGAYYNEQFF.

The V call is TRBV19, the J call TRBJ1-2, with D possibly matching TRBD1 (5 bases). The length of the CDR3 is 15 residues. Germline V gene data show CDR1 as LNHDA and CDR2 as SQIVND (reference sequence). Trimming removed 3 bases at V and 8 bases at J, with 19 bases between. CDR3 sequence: CASSMISSGGDGYTF. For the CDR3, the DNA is TGTGCCAGTAGTATGATTTCGTCGGGGGGTGACGGCTACACCTTC.

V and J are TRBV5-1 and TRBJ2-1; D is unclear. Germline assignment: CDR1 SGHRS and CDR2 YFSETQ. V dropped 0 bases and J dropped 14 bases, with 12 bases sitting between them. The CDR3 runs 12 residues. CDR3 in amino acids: CASSLGGFEEFF. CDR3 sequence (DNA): TGCGCCAGCAGCTTGGGGGGTTTTGAAGAGTTCTTC. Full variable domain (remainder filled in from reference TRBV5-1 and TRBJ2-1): KAGVTQTPRYLIKTRGQQVTLSCSPISGHRSVSWYQQTPGQGLQFLFEYFSETQRNKGNFPGRFSGRQFSNSRSEMNVSTLELGDSALYLCASSLGGFEEFFGPGTRLTVL.

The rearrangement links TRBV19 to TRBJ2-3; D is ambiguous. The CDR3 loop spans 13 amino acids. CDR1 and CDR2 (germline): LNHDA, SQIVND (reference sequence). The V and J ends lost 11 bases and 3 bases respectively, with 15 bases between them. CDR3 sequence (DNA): TGTGCCTCCCGGAGCGTTAATACAGATACGCAGTATTTT. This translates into CASRSVNTDTQYF. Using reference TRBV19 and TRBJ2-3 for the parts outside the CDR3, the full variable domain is DGGITQSPKYLFRKEGQNVTLSCEQNLNHDAMYWYRQDPGQGLRLIYYSQIVNDFQKGDIAEGYSVSREKKESFPLTVTSAQKNPTAFYLCASRSVNTDTQYFGPGTRLTVL.

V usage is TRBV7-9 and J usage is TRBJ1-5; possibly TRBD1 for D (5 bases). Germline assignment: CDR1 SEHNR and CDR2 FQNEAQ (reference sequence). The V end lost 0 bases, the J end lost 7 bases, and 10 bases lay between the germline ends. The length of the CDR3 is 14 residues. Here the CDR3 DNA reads TGTGCCAGCAGCTTAGCGCCCGGGGACCAGCCCCAGCATTTT. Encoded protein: CASSLAPGDQPQHF.

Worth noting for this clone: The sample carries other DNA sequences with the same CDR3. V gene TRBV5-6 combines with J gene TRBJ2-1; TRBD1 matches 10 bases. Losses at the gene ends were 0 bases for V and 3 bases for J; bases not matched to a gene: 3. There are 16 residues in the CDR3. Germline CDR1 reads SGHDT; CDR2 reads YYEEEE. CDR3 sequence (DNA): TGTGCCAGCAGCTTGGAGGGGACAGGGGTCTACAATGAGCAGTTCTTC. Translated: CASSLEGTGVYNEQFF.

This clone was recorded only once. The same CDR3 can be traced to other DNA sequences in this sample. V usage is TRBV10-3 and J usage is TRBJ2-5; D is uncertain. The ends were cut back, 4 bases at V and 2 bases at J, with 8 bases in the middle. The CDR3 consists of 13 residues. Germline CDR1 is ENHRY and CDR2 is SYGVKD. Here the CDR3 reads CAISGDTQETQYF. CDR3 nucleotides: TGTGCCATCAGTGGTGACACACAAGAGACCCAGTACTTC.

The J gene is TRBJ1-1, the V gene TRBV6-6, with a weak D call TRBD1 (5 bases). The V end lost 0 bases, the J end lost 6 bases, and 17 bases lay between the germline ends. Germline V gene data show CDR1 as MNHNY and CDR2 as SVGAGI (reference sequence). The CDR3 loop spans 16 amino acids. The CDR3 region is CASSYSAPGPRAEAFF. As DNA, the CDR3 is TGTGCCAGCAGTTACTCAGCTCCGGGACCCCGGGCTGAAGCTTTCTTT.

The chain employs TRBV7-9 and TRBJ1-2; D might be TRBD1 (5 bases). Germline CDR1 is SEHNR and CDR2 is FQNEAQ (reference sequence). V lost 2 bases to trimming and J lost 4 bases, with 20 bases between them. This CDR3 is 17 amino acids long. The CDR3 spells CASSLLLTGASLYGYTF. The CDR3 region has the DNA TGTGCCAGCAGCTTACTCCTCACCGGGGCTAGTCTCTATGGCTACACCTTC.

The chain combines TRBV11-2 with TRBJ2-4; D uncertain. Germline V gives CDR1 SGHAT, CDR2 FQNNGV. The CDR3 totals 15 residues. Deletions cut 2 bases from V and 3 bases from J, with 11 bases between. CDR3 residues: CASSLSSPGKNIQYF. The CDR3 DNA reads TGTGCCAGCAGCTTATCATCACCGGGCAAAAACATTCAGTACTTC.

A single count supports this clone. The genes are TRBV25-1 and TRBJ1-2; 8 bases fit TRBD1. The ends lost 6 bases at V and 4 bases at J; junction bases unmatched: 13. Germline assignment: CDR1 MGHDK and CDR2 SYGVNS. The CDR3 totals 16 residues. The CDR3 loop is CASSDLKQGDSYGYTF. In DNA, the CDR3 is TGTGCCAGCAGCGACCTAAAACAGGGGGATAGCTATGGCTACACCTTC.

The CDR3 loop is CASSLPGRLPGELFF. The CDR3 nucleotides are TGTGCCAGCAGCTTGCCGGGAAGGTTGCCCGGGGAGCTGTTTTTT. The chain combines TRBV5-4 with TRBJ2-2, with a possible D match to TRBD2 (5 bases). Germline V gene lookup returns CDR1 SGHNT and CDR2 YYREEE (reference sequence). Trimming took 1 base from V and 6 from J, leaving 13 bases between them. The length of the CDR3 is 15 residues.

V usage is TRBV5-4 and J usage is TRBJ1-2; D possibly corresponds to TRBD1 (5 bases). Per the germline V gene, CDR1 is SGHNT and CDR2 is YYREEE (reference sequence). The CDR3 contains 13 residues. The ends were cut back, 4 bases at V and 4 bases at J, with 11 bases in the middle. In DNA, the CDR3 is TGTGCCAGCAGCCAGGACAACCTCTATGGCTACACCTTC. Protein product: CASSQDNLYGYTF.

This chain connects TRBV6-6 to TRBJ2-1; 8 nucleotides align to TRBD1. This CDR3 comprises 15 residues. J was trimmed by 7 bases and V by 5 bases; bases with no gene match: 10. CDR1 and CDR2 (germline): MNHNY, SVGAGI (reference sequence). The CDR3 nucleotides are TGTGCCAGCAGTGATGGACAGGGAACGAGAAATGAGCAGTTCTTC. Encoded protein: CASSDGQGTRNEQFF.